The T cell receptor (beta chain) described here comes from a study of shared clonotypes between healthy human individuals. There are 11 residues in the CDR3. CDR1 is SQVTM and CDR2 is ANQGSEA in the germline V gene. Trimming took 7 bases from V and 6 from J, leaving 12 bases between them. CD45RO-negative cells were positively selected for CCR7, leaving out terminally differentiated effector memory CD45RA+ cells. Here immunoSEQ multiplex PCR was the method, and the copy in TCRdb shows in-frame clones only, minus some. The repertoire has about 820,000 clones, about 92% of them found once; the top ten carry approximately 25%.

Input material: naive CD8+ T cells sorted from blood. The V call is TRBV29-1, the J call TRBJ1-1, with D uncertain. The receptor was derived from a man between 25 and 39 years old in good health. The CDR3 DNA reads TGCAGCGCCCAAGGAAGGGCTGAAGCTTTCTTT. This gives the protein CSAQGRAEAFF.